These 22 T cell receptor beta chains share one sample of origin, sequenced in a study of technical replicates of blood from a few donors. Repertoires were generated with immunoSEQ multiplex PCR, while TCRdb's copy carries only in-frame clones and drops some. The repertoire holds tens of thousands of clones, with about 96% as singletons. The sequenced sample was T cells isolated from PBMCs. These receptor sequences come from a human donor in good health.

The chain has TRBV7-2 and TRBJ1-4; a possible D gene is TRBD1 (5 bases). The CDR3 consists of 15 residues. From germline, CDR1 is SGHTA and CDR2 FQGNSA. Trimming took 4 bases from V and 4 from J, leaving 13 bases between them. This CDR3 reads CASSSRKGLNEKLFF. DNA for the CDR3: TGTGCCAGCAGCTCCAGGAAGGGGCTTAATGAAAAACTGTTTTTT.

This clone was recorded once. J is TRBJ1-5 and V is TRBV28; D unclear. Trimming took 3 bases from V and 5 from J, leaving 8 bases between them. The germline gives CDR1 MDHEN, CDR2 SYDVKM. The CDR3 is 13 residues long. The DNA of the CDR3 is TGTGCCAGCAGTTTCTACGGAGATCAGCCCCAGCATTTT. The encoded protein is CASSFYGDQPQHF.

V and J are TRBV5-8 and TRBJ2-7; a possible D gene is TRBD2 (5 bases). V lost 4 bases to trimming and J lost 5 bases, with 13 bases between them. The V gene's germline CDR1 is SGHTS and CDR2 YDEGEE. The CDR3 has 13 residues. CDR3 nucleotide sequence: TGTGCCAGCAGCGGGAGAGCAGTCAACGAGCAGTACTTC. This translates into CASSGRAVNEQYF.

The CDR3 region is CASSLAGVDTGELFF. As DNA, the CDR3 is TGTGCCAGCAGCTTAGCGGGAGTCGACACCGGGGAGCTGTTTTTT. The genes are TRBV9 and TRBJ2-2; 9 bases agree with TRBD2. Trimming removed 4 bases from V and 3 bases from J; junction bases left unmatched: 4. The V gene's germline CDR1 is SGDLS and CDR2 YYNGEE. The CDR3 is 15 residues long.

V gene TRBV5-6 combines with J gene TRBJ2-5; perhaps TRBD1 as D (6 bases). This CDR3 has 14 residues. V was shortened by 1 base and J by 5 bases, with 12 bases between the two germline ends. Germline V gene sequence: CDR1 SGHDT, CDR2 YYEEEE. DNA for the CDR3: TGTGCCAGCAGCTTGAATCCTCAGGGGGAGACCCAGTACTTC. Translated, it gives CASSLNPQGETQYF.

The V and J genes are TRBV7-2 and TRBJ2-7; D perhaps matches TRBD1 (5 bases). CDR1 and CDR2 from the germline V gene are SGHTA and FQGNSA. V lost 3 bases and J 2 bases, leaving 11 bases between the germline ends. The CDR3 contains 14 residues. CDR3 amino acids: CASSFPDRPYEQYF. In nucleotides, the CDR3 is TGTGCCAGCAGCTTTCCTGACAGACCCTACGAGCAGTACTTC.

This clone showed up just a few times. The chain links TRBV5-6 to TRBJ2-7, with D unresolved. This CDR3 has 14 amino acids. Germline CDR1 SGHDT, CDR2 YYEEEE. V was cut by 4 bases and J by 10 bases, with 21 bases left in between. CDR3 in DNA: TGTGCCAGCAGCCGGCCAGCGAGGCCTACACGTCAGTACTTC. Translated, it gives CASSRPARPTRQYF.

V usage is TRBV5-1 and J usage is TRBJ2-3; the D gene is possibly TRBD2 (6 bases). The germline V and J ends were trimmed by 2 bases and 5 bases, with 12 bases remaining between them. Germline loops: CDR1 SGHRS, CDR2 YFSETQ. CDR3 length equals 14 residues. The CDR3 spells CASSFSGHGDTQYF. The CDR3 DNA sequence: TGCGCCAGCAGCTTTAGCGGCCACGGAGATACGCAGTATTTT.

Here the CDR3 DNA reads TGTGCCAGCAGTCAACCTACCTCAAGCTACAATGAGCAGTTCTTC. Encoded protein: CASSQPTSSYNEQFF. The rearrangement joins TRBV6-5 to TRBJ2-1; D is unresolved. This CDR3 contains 15 residues. Trimming took 5 bases from V and 3 from J, leaving 14 bases between them. The germline V gene encodes CDR1 MNHEY and CDR2 SVGAGI.

The chain employs TRBV18 and TRBJ2-5; 11 nucleotides align to TRBD1. Unmatched junction bases numbered 9, after V lost 3 bases and J lost 0 bases. This CDR3 comprises 18 residues. CDR1 and CDR2 from the germline V gene are KGHSH and LQKENI. CDR3 in amino acids: CASSPQPGTGGYQETQYF. CDR3 DNA: TGTGCCAGCTCACCTCAGCCCGGGACAGGGGGGTACCAAGAGACCCAGTACTTC.

The chain links TRBV19 to TRBJ2-2; 7 bases align to TRBD2. The CDR3 is 14 amino acids. The V gene's germline CDR1 is LNHDA and CDR2 SQIVND (reference sequence). V dropped 6 bases and J dropped 3; count of bases not matched to a gene: 4. CDR3 amino acids: CASRGLLDTGELFF. The CDR3 bases are TGTGCCAGTAGGGGACTACTGGACACCGGGGAGCTGTTTTTT.

In DNA, the CDR3 is TGTGCCAGCAGCCCTACTACTGGGTACGGCTACAATGAGCAGTTCTTC. Protein product: CASSPTTGYGYNEQFF. The chain recombines TRBV4-2 with TRBJ2-1; D gene ambiguous. The germline CDR1 and CDR2 sequences are LGHNA and YNFKEQ. The CDR3 loop spans 16 amino acids. V was trimmed by 4 bases and J by 3 bases, leaving 16 bases between them.

The chain uses TRBV5-4 and TRBJ2-5; 15 nucleotides line up with TRBD2. Per the germline V gene, CDR1 is SGHNT and CDR2 is YYREEE (reference sequence). This CDR3 has 18 amino acids. The V segment lost 2 bases and the J segment 7 bases; nucleotides outside the gene matches: 12. CDR3 nucleotides: TGTGCCAGCAGCTTCGGACTAGCGGGGGGGCGAAGGTCCGGGACCCAGTACTTC. As protein: CASSFGLAGGRRSGTQYF. Full variable domain (outside the CDR3, taken from reference TRBV5-4 and TRBJ2-5): ETGVTQSPTHLIKTRGQQVTLRCSSQSGHNTVSWYQQALGQGPQFIFQYYREEENGRGNFPPRFSGLQFPNYSSELNVNALELDDSALYLCASSFGLAGGRRSGTQYFGPGTRLLVL.

In the case of this clone: The sample holds other DNA sequences that translate to the same CDR3. V usage is TRBV5-1 and J usage is TRBJ2-5; no clear D. The germline V gene has CDR1 SGHRS and CDR2 YFSETQ. V lost 0 bases, J lost 3 bases, and 3 bases lay in between. The CDR3 covers 12 residues. The CDR3, as DNA: TGCGCCAGCAGCTTGGGAGAAGAGACCCAGTACTTC. This gives the protein CASSLGEETQYF.

The chain uses TRBV5-4 and TRBJ1-6; tentative D call: TRBD1 (6 bases). The V gene lost 1 base and the J gene lost 6 bases, with 14 bases spanning the gap. The CDR3 runs to 16 residues. Germline loops: CDR1 SGHNT, CDR2 YYREEE (reference sequence). CDR3 DNA sequence: TGTGCCAGCAGCTTGCATGGGGGGGCGGGTAATTCACCCCTCCACTTT. This sequence encodes CASSLHGGAGNSPLHF.

This chain uses TRBV5-4 with TRBJ2-1, with 8 bases identical to TRBD2. After removal of 6 bases from V and 2 bases from J, the junction contained 10 bases not matched to a gene. The CDR3 is 16 amino acids. Germline V gives CDR1 SGHNT, CDR2 YYREEE (reference sequence). CDR3 sequence reads: CASTSLAGGTYNEQFF. The CDR3 DNA is TGTGCCAGCACCTCATTGGCGGGAGGTACCTACAATGAGCAGTTCTTC.

The chain has TRBV23-1 and TRBJ2-4, with D possibly matching TRBD1 (5 bases). TRBV23-1 is an open reading frame whose function is uncertain. CDR3 length: 13 amino acids. The V end lost 11 bases, the J end lost 7 bases, and 18 bases lay between the germline ends. CDR3 nucleotides: TGCGCCCCGGACCGCCGCAGGGTGAACATTCAGTACTTC. Encoded protein: CAPDRRRVNIQYF.

The chain is built from TRBV7-9 and TRBJ2-2, with 11 nucleotides matching TRBD2. This CDR3 is 15 amino acids long. Trimming at V came to 5 bases and at J to 6 bases, leaving 5 bases not matched to a gene. CDR1 is SEHNR, CDR2 FQNEAQ, per germline (reference sequence). In DNA, the CDR3 is TGTGCCAGCAGCCCAGGACTAGCGGGTGCCGGGGAGCTGTTTTTT. Encoded protein: CASSPGLAGAGELFF.

The rearrangement links TRBV5-4 to TRBJ2-3; perhaps TRBD2 as D (6 bases). CDR1 SGHNT and CDR2 YYREEE come from the germline V gene (reference sequence). The CDR3 is made up of 17 amino acids. V lost 0 bases and J lost 0, with 14 bases in between. The CDR3 DNA is TGTGCCAGCAGCTTGGAGTGGGCGGGGCCAAGCACAGATACGCAGTATTTT. Translation gives CASSLEWAGPSTDTQYF.

This chain connects TRBV29-1 to TRBJ2-7; perhaps TRBD2 as D (5 bases). The germline CDR1 and CDR2 sequences are SQVTM and ANQGSEA. The CDR3 consists of 12 residues. V was cut by 4 bases and J by 3 bases, with 10 bases left in between. The DNA of the CDR3 is TGCAGCGTTGTTCTAGGAGGCTACGAGCAGTACTTC. Its protein product is CSVVLGGYEQYF.

This rearrangement joins TRBV30 to TRBJ1-5, with 8 bases matching TRBD1. The CDR3 length is 14 residues. The trim removed 2 bases at V and 6 bases at J, leaving 6 bases unmatched. Germline V gene lookup returns CDR1 GTSNPN and CDR2 SVGIG (reference sequence). Here the CDR3 DNA reads TGTGCCTGGAGTCAGACAGGGGAGGGTCAGCCCCAGCATTTT. Translated: CAWSQTGEGQPQHF.

The sample holds one count of this clone. The gene calls are TRBV7-2 and TRBJ1-2, with no clear D. Germline lookup yields CDR1 SGHTA and CDR2 FQGNSA. This CDR3 spans 16 amino acids. V was pared by 1 base and J by 5 bases, with 17 bases between. The CDR3 is CASSLGINSRNYGYTF. CDR3 nucleotide sequence: TGTGCCAGCAGCTTAGGGATCAACAGCAGGAATTATGGCTACACCTTC.